This entry lists 32 T cell receptor beta chains sequenced from one sample in a study of beta chain features in type 1 diabetes. No antigens are known for them. Study-level findings and limits: Moderately but significantly shorter TCRB CDR3s were found in Type 1 diabetes patients in all four CD4+ subsets.

The isolated RNA, all of it, was reverse transcribed, so expressed TCRB transcripts were what got sequenced. TCRdb's table, derived via immunoSEQ multiplex PCR, lists solely in-frame clones and lacks some. The table has roughly 340,000 clones, roughly 12% seen once; the top ten hold about 0.01%. The sequenced sample was naive CD4+ T cells from blood. The source of these receptors is a woman between 18 and 29 years old with type 1 diabetes.

This clone was observed a handful of times. The sample carries other DNA sequences with the same CDR3. The chain uses TRBV2 and TRBJ1-2; D not resolved. Trimming removed 2 bases at V and 5 bases at J, with 3 bases between. The CDR3 sequence is 11 residues long. In germline, CDR1 is SNHLY, CDR2 FYNNEI. CDR3 bases: TGTGCCAGCAGTGAACTGTATGGCTACACCTTC. Its translation is CASSELYGYTF.

A word on this clone: Other nucleotide sequences in the sample specify the same CDR3. The rearrangement uses TRBV11-2 and TRBJ1-1, with D possibly TRBD1 on 6 matching bases. Trimming took 4 bases from V and 0 from J, leaving 6 bases between them. The CDR3 extends over 13 amino acids. In germline, CDR1 is SGHAT, CDR2 FQNNGV. DNA for the CDR3: TGTGCCAGCAGCTCAGGGGTGAACACTGAAGCTTTCTTT. Its protein is CASSSGVNTEAFF.

This clone has more than one count but fewer than ten. The rearrangement joins TRBV28 to TRBJ2-3; TRBD2 is a possible D gene (6 bases). CDR1 and CDR2 from the germline V gene are MDHEN and SYDVKM. Between the trimmed V and J ends, which lost 10 bases and 6 bases, there was a span of 14 bases. The CDR3 is made up of 12 amino acids. The CDR3 protein is CATFREVDTQYF. In nucleotides, the CDR3 is TGTGCCACTTTTAGGGAGGTGGATACGCAGTATTTT. The variable domain in full, with the rest retrieved from reference TRBV28 and TRBJ2-3, is DVKVTQSSRYLVKRTGEKVFLECVQDMDHENMFWYRQDPGLGLRLIYFSYDVKMKEKGDIPEGYSVSREKKERFSLILESASTNQTSMYLCATFREVDTQYFGPGTRLTVL.

The CDR3: CASSVTPGQQNTIYF. The CDR3 coding sequence is TGTGCCAGCAGCGTTACACCGGGACAGCAAAACACCATATATTTT. The chain joins TRBV9 to TRBJ1-3; 7 bases map to TRBD1. Germline V gene sequence: CDR1 SGDLS, CDR2 YYNGEE. V gave up 2 bases and J gave up 6 bases; unmatched junction bases: 8. The CDR3 loop spans 15 amino acids.

This clone has a handful of counts. The chain has TRBV7-9 and TRBJ1-2; D gene unclear. Trimming took off 4 bases at V and 1 base at J, with 16 bases between the two ends. The CDR3 is made up of 16 amino acids. Germline V gene data show CDR1 as SEHNR and CDR2 as FQNEAQ (reference sequence). The CDR3 here is CASSSMGGPSNYGYTF. In DNA form, the CDR3 reads TGTGCCAGCAGCTCCATGGGAGGACCGAGTAACTATGGCTACACCTTC.

J is TRBJ2-3 and V is TRBV28, with TRBD2 matching over 8 bases. Per germline, CDR1 MDHEN and CDR2 SYDVKM. Trimming removed 3 bases from V and 5 bases from J; junction bases left unmatched: 4. The CDR3 is 14 residues long. The DNA of the CDR3 is TGTGCCAGCAGTTTGATCGGGAGGGGAGATACGCAGTATTTT. Translating gives CASSLIGRGDTQYF. Drawing the rest from reference TRBV28 and TRBJ2-3, the complete variable domain is DVKVTQSSRYLVKRTGEKVFLECVQDMDHENMFWYRQDPGLGLRLIYFSYDVKMKEKGDIPEGYSVSREKKERFSLILESASTNQTSMYLCASSLIGRGDTQYFGPGTRLTVL.

This chain connects TRBV7-9 to TRBJ2-1, with 8 bases that match TRBD2. V shed 7 bases and J 1 base; nucleotides not matched to a gene: 6. CDR1 SEHNR and CDR2 FQNEAQ come from the germline V gene (reference sequence). The CDR3 runs 15 residues. The CDR3 loop is CASTPPGGSYNEQFF. The DNA for the CDR3 is TGTGCCAGCACCCCCCCGGGGGGGTCCTACAATGAGCAGTTCTTC. The full variable domain, rest sourced from reference TRBV7-9 and TRBJ2-1, is DTGVSQNPRHKITKRGQNVTFRCDPISEHNRLYWYRQTLGQGPEFLTYFQNEAQLEKSRLLSDRFSAERPKGSFSTLEIQRTEQGDSAMYLCASTPPGGSYNEQFFGPGTRLTVL.

The rearrangement joins TRBV7-8 to TRBJ1-5; a weak D match, TRBD1 (5 bases). V was pared by 6 bases and J by 0 bases, with 12 bases between. Per the germline V gene, CDR1 is SGHVS and CDR2 is FQNEAQ. The CDR3 sequence is 15 residues long. The CDR3: CASRAGRYSNQPQHF. The CDR3 DNA reads as TGTGCCAGCAGGGCAGGGAGGTATAGCAATCAGCCCCAGCATTTT.

This sequence joins TRBV7-2 and TRBJ2-3; weak D call: TRBD2 (7 bases). This CDR3 is built from 16 residues. Germline V gene lookup returns CDR1 SGHTA and CDR2 FQGNSA. V was trimmed by 1 base and J by 8 bases, leaving 19 bases between them. The CDR3: CASSLGSEGGLSTQYF. CDR3 nucleotides: TGTGCCAGCAGCTTAGGTTCGGAGGGGGGGTTGAGTACGCAGTATTTT.

The chain has TRBV9 and TRBJ2-5, with 12 bases identical to TRBD2. Germline V gene lookup returns CDR1 SGDLS and CDR2 YYNGEE. J lost 3 bases, V lost 1 base, and 1 base had no gene match. The CDR3 is 15 residues long. In DNA, the CDR3 is TGTGCCAGCAGCGTACTAGCGGGGGGGGAAGAGACCCAGTACTTC. Translation gives CASSVLAGGEETQYF.

The J gene is TRBJ2-7, the V gene TRBV13; TRBD1 matches 8 bases. The CDR3 is 14 amino acids. CDR1 is PRHDT and CDR2 is FYEKMQ in the germline V gene (reference sequence). V lost 5 bases, J lost 6 bases, and 9 bases stayed unmatched. The CDR3 loop reads CASSARQGKVEQYF. The CDR3 region has the DNA TGTGCCAGCAGCGCTCGACAGGGGAAGGTCGAGCAGTACTTC.

The J gene is TRBJ2-7, the V gene TRBV27; weak D call: TRBD1 (6 bases). There are 12 residues in the CDR3. With 10 bases removed from V and 2 bases from J, the gap between germline ends came to 12 bases. Per the germline V gene, CDR1 is MNHEY and CDR2 is SMNVEV (reference sequence). The CDR3 protein is CATKTGPYEQYF. CDR3 DNA: TGTGCCACCAAGACAGGCCCCTACGAGCAGTACTTC.

This clone turned up a few times. The chain has TRBV6-5 and TRBJ2-7, with 8 bases fitting TRBD1. The CDR3 runs to 13 residues. Germline CDR1 is MNHEY and CDR2 is SVGAGI. V gave up 6 bases and J gave up 4 bases; unmatched junction bases: 5. CDR3 sequence (DNA): TGTGCCAGCAGCCGACAGGGGCTATACGAGCAGTACTTC. This sequence encodes CASSRQGLYEQYF.

This clone was seen a handful of times. V is TRBV29-1 and J is TRBJ2-3, with TRBD2 identical over 8 bases. V shed 8 bases, J shed 6 bases, and the junction held 19 bases outside the gene matches. Germline loops: CDR1 SQVTM, CDR2 ANQGSEA. The CDR3 has 16 amino acids. For the CDR3, the DNA is TGCAGCTCTAAGGGATTTAGAGCGGGGGCTCTGGATACGCAGTATTTT. Amino acids: CSSKGFRAGALDTQYF.

This clone was seen only a few times. This chain uses TRBV25-1 with TRBJ2-2; possible D gene TRBD2, 5 bases. Between the trimmed V and J ends, which lost 2 bases and 1 base, there was a span of 5 bases. CDR1 is MGHDK, CDR2 SYGVNS, per germline. CDR3 length: 14 amino acids. CDR3 coding DNA: TGTGCCAGCAGTGAAAGCGGGAACACCGGGGAGCTGTTTTTT. Translation gives CASSESGNTGELFF. The full variable domain, rest sourced from reference TRBV25-1 and TRBJ2-2, is EADIYQTPRYLVIGTGKKITLECSQTMGHDKMYWYQQDPGMELHLIHYSYGVNSTEKGDLSSESTVSRIRTEHFPLTLESARPSHTSQYLCASSESGNTGELFFGEGSRLTVL.

The chain uses TRBV19 and TRBJ2-7, with D possibly being TRBD2 (6 bases). Germline CDR1 is LNHDA and CDR2 is SQIVND (reference sequence). This CDR3 region has 16 residues. V lost 3 bases, J lost 0 bases, and 15 bases lay in between. The CDR3 nucleotides read TGTGCCAGTAGTATCGGGAGCTCGCGGAGCTCCTACGAGCAGTACTTC. Its translation: CASSIGSSRSSYEQYF.

This clone was found a few times. The chain carries TRBV6-6 and TRBJ2-2, with a weak D call TRBD1 (5 bases). Trimming left V 5 bases short and J 3 bases short, with 10 bases between. This CDR3 spans 14 amino acids. Germline V gene lookup returns CDR1 MNHNY and CDR2 SVGAGI (reference sequence). The chain's CDR3 is CASSPQEYTGELFF. In DNA, the CDR3 is TGTGCCAGCAGTCCACAGGAATACACCGGGGAGCTGTTTTTT.

This clone has a handful of counts. CDR3 bases: TGTGCCAGCAGCCCAGGGGACGGGGAAAGAGAGACCCAGTACTTC. Translating gives CASSPGDGERETQYF. V is TRBV11-3 and J is TRBJ2-5; D is possibly TRBD1 (6 bases). CDR1 and CDR2 from the germline V gene are SGHNT and YENEEA. Trimming removed 5 bases from V and 4 bases from J, with 17 bases in between. The CDR3 consists of 15 residues.

The gene calls are TRBV5-1 and TRBJ1-1; 9 bases line up with TRBD1. CDR1 and CDR2 (germline): SGHRS, YFSETQ. V lost 4 bases to trimming and J lost 8 bases; unmatched junction nucleotides: 6. The CDR3 has 13 amino acids. The CDR3 reads CASSTGQGPEAFF. CDR3 DNA sequence: TGCGCCAGCAGCACGGGACAGGGACCAGAAGCTTTCTTT. The complete variable domain, with remaining parts taken from reference TRBV5-1 and TRBJ1-1, reads KAGVTQTPRYLIKTRGQQVTLSCSPISGHRSVSWYQQTPGQGLQFLFEYFSETQRNKGNFPGRFSGRQFSNSRSEMNVSTLELGDSALYLCASSTGQGPEAFFGQGTRLTVV.

This clone has a handful of counts. The chain employs TRBV5-4 and TRBJ1-6; D perhaps matches TRBD1 (6 bases). The CDR3 has 14 amino acids. The germline V gene encodes CDR1 SGHNT and CDR2 YYREEE (reference sequence). V lost 5 bases to trimming and J lost 6 bases, with 12 bases between them. In nucleotides, the CDR3 is TGTGCCAGCAGTCCGGACAGCTTTAATTCACCCCTCCACTTT. Translated: CASSPDSFNSPLHF.

The genes are TRBV7-9 and TRBJ2-5, with TRBD2 matching 15 bases. The CDR3 extends over 17 amino acids. The junction had 9 bases not matched to a gene; V was cut back by 5 bases and J by 5 bases. Germline V lookup: CDR1 SEHNR, CDR2 FQNEAQ (reference sequence). CDR3 residues: CASSPWTSGGAMETQYF. In DNA, the CDR3 is TGTGCCAGCAGCCCGTGGACTAGCGGGGGGGCCATGGAGACCCAGTACTTC.

This clone was seen a few times. The chain employs TRBV29-1 and TRBJ1-4, with a possible D match to TRBD1 (5 bases). From germline, CDR1 is SQVTM and CDR2 ANQGSEA. This CDR3 spans 13 amino acids. Deletions cut 2 bases from V and 13 bases from J, with 17 bases between. The CDR3 DNA sequence: TGCAGCGTTGAAAGGGTAGGAGGCGGGGGACTGTTTTTT. This sequence encodes CSVERVGGGGLFF.

As to this clone: This sample includes further DNA sequences coding for the same CDR3. The chain carries TRBV4-3 and TRBJ2-3; 10 nucleotides agree with TRBD2. The CDR3 extends over 15 amino acids. The germline gives CDR1 LGHNA, CDR2 YSLEER. J gave up 1 base and V 4 bases, and 2 bases lay outside the gene matches. The CDR3 DNA reads as TGCGCCAGCAGCCCGCTAGCGGGAGGCACAGATACGCAGTATTTT. Translating gives CASSPLAGGTDTQYF.

The chain couples TRBV7-3 to TRBJ2-1, with D perhaps matching TRBD2 (6 bases). Germline CDR1 is SGHTA and CDR2 is FQGTGA. V lost 2 bases, J lost 5 bases, and 16 bases lay in between. This CDR3 spans 16 amino acids. This CDR3 reads CASSLGLKGPDNEQFF. The CDR3 nucleotides are TGTGCCAGCAGCTTAGGACTAAAGGGACCAGACAATGAGCAGTTCTTC. Full variable domain (rest looked up from reference TRBV7-3 and TRBJ2-1): GAGVSQTPSNKVTEKGKYVELRCDPISGHTALYWYRQSLGQGPEFLIYFQGTGAADDSGLPNDRFFAVRPEGSVSTLKIQRTERGDSAVYLCASSLGLKGPDNEQFFGPGTRLTVL.

Concerning this clone itself: This specimen includes other DNA sequences encoding the same CDR3. The CDR3 is CASRLAGSSYNEQFF. In DNA form, the CDR3 reads TGTGCCAGCAGACTAGCGGGGTCCTCCTACAATGAGCAGTTCTTC. The chain has TRBV6-5 and TRBJ2-1; 10 nucleotides line up with TRBD2. Germline CDR1 MNHEY, CDR2 SVGAGI. V lost 6 bases and J lost 0; bases outside the gene matches: 2. The CDR3 loop spans 15 amino acids.

This clone was seen a few times. This chain links TRBV4-3 with TRBJ1-4; D remains ambiguous. The CDR3 is made up of 13 amino acids. V shed 0 bases and J shed 15 bases, with 14 bases lying between them. Per germline, CDR1 LGHNA and CDR2 YSLEER. The DNA of the CDR3 is TGCGCCAGCAGCCAAGATCGACCGTCGGGAGTGTTTTTT. Residues: CASSQDRPSGVFF.

V is TRBV7-2 and J is TRBJ2-5, with D maybe TRBD2 (6 bases). Trimming shortened V by 0 bases and J by 2 bases, and 10 bases separated the two germline ends. This CDR3 region has 15 residues. Germline-derived CDR1 and CDR2 are SGHTA and FQGNSA. The DNA for the CDR3 is TGTGCCAGCAGCTTAGCTGGGACTGGACAAGAGACCCAGTACTTC. This translates into CASSLAGTGQETQYF.

The rearrangement uses TRBV28 and TRBJ1-2; no firm D call. CDR1 is MDHEN and CDR2 is SYDVKM in the germline V gene. V was trimmed by 7 bases and J by 4 bases, leaving 7 bases between them. The CDR3 has 11 amino acids. In DNA form, the CDR3 reads TGTGCCAGCAACGGAGTCTATGGCTACACCTTC. This translates into CASNGVYGYTF.

The chain couples TRBV5-1 to TRBJ1-3, with D unclear. Germline V lookup: CDR1 SGHRS, CDR2 YFSETQ. The length of the CDR3 is 14 residues. The V end lost 3 bases, the J end lost 0 bases, and 7 bases lay between the germline ends. The CDR3: CASSSGNSGNTIYF. Here the CDR3 DNA reads TGCGCCAGCAGCTCCGGGAACTCTGGAAACACCATATATTTT.

The CDR3: CACWRRLTNEKLFF. CDR3 nucleotides: TGTGCCTGCTGGCGCAGGTTAACTAATGAAAAACTGTTTTTT. The rearrangement links TRBV30 to TRBJ1-4; D is unclear. Germline CDR1 and CDR2: GTSNPN and SVGIG (reference sequence). Between the trimmed V and J ends, which lost 6 bases and 1 base, there was a span of 12 bases. The CDR3 sequence is 14 residues long. Combining the CDR3 with reference TRBV30 and TRBJ1-4 gives the whole variable domain SQTIHQWPATLVQPVGSPLSLECTVEGTSNPNLYWYRQAAGRGLQLLFYSVGIGQISSEVPQNLSASRPQDRQFILSSKKLLLSDSGFYLCACWRRLTNEKLFFGSGTQLSVL.

This chain joins TRBV5-6 and TRBJ1-6; D remains ambiguous. Germline V gives CDR1 SGHDT, CDR2 YYEEEE. V shed 4 bases and J shed 16 bases, with 21 bases lying between them. CDR3 size: 14 residues. CDR3 bases: TGTGCCAGCAGCGTTGACACGGCCGAAGGCCTTCTCCACTTT. Translating it yields CASSVDTAEGLLHF. The full variable domain, its missing parts supplied by reference TRBV5-6 and TRBJ1-6, is DAGVTQSPTHLIKTRGQQVTLRCSPKSGHDTVSWYQQALGQGPQFIFQYYEEEERQRGNFPDRFSGHQFPNYSSELNVNALLLGDSALYLCASSVDTAEGLLHFGNGTRLTVT.

This sequence joins TRBV4-1 and TRBJ2-7; 9 bases agree with TRBD2. The trim removed 6 bases at V and 0 bases at J, leaving 9 bases unmatched. The CDR3 runs 16 residues. Per germline, CDR1 MGHRA and CDR2 YSYEKL. CDR3 loop: CASSRLAGASSYEQYF. DNA for the CDR3: TGCGCCAGCAGTCGATTAGCGGGGGCGAGCTCCTACGAGCAGTACTTC.